This TCR beta chain was identified in a study of metastatic and nonmetastatic thyroid tumors. All patients were treatment-naive before thyroid surgery. The CDR3 has 15 residues. Unmatched junction bases numbered 8, after V lost 6 bases and J lost 4 bases. Germline V lookup: CDR1 LNHDA, CDR2 SQIVND (reference sequence). TCRdb re-called the PCR reads via MiXCR. The sample holds almost 8,500 clones, about 40% seen once. This clonotype was obtained from a male donor with papillary thyroid cancer or a benign thyroid nodule (not recorded which). Some clones in this sample may be carry-over from other donors' samples. Sequencing was carried out using tumor tissue. This chain joins TRBV19 and TRBJ2-7; 11 nucleotides align to TRBD1. The CDR3 here is CASSFSGTGGYEQYF. The CDR3 nucleotides read TGTGCCAGTAGCTTTTCCGGGACAGGGGGATACGAGCAGTACTTC.